Given below is one T cell receptor (beta chain) in context. This sample stems from a study of cytomegalovirus exposure and HLA in healthy donors. The primer mix had 60 Vbeta and 13 Jbeta primers. Assay used: immunoSEQ multiplex PCR; TCRdb lists only in-frame clones, some missing. The sample carries some 140,000 clones, nearly 80% recorded once. V shed 4 bases, J shed 3 bases, and the junction held 7 bases outside the gene matches. CDR1 is SEHNR, CDR2 FQNEAQ, per germline (reference sequence). There are 15 residues in the CDR3. This TCR was sampled from a male donor in good health and CMV-seronegative. The chain links TRBV7-9 to TRBJ2-7; 9 nucleotides line up with TRBD1. The source material was PBMCs. Written as DNA, the CDR3 is TGTGCCAGCAGCTCAGGGACAGGGTTCGGCTACGAGCAGTACTTC. Translating gives CASSSGTGFGYEQYF.